This T cell receptor beta chain was recorded in a study of cytotoxic CD8 clonotypes in ibrutinib-treated CLL (dated by TCRdb to the early 2020s). Regarding the complete study: The cohort was composed of about 10 relapsed/refractory and fewer than 16 treatment-naive patients; IGHV unmutated status was identified in about 17 patients. Of the roughly 81 people in the trial, 25 to 30 had longitudinal samples available. Every remission and progressive disease sample was obtained while ibrutinib was still being received by the patients. The response samples were drawn at a median of 12 months into treatment, with a range of about 6 to 36 months. An average of 255,043 productive templates and around 100,000 productive rearrangements was obtained per sample. Cryopreserved peripheral blood mononuclear cells were collected at three points: before therapy, at response, and at either sustained remission or disease progression. Responses were partial in 24 patients and complete in 2; after median about 5.5 years follow-up, roughly 14 stayed in remission and some twelve progressed. Points the paper makes about the study in general: Sustained-remission and progressing patients did not have matched sampling times, and lymph node repertoires were not examined. Clonality rose at ibrutinib response, remained stable during sustained remission, and dropped back toward baseline at progression. Baseline clonality exceeded that of age-matched healthy donors and correlated strongly with circulating CD8+ T-cell counts. Public clonotypes were rare and either shrank or stayed stable during treatment, and the rise in clonality at ibrutinib response reflected expansion of private clonotypes.

As concerns this clone: The clone's antigen remains unknown. Per-base quality was not reported, and no clone a single base away is much larger than it.

A MiSeq instrument was used for deep resolution sequencing, which targeted depths ranging from 1 in 1 million up to 1 in 200,000 T cells, with coverage averaging 10x for each clonotype. The immunoSEQ hsTCRB Kit was used to generate TCR beta libraries. As for how the authors treated the data: The data were analyzed with ImmunoSEQ Analyzer and ImmunoSEQ Data Assistant, and V, D and J gene assignments followed IMGT definitions. Clonality, which ranges from 0 to 1, was calculated by subtracting the normalized Shannon entropy of productive rearrangement frequencies from one. Public clonotype analysis was restricted to overrepresented clonotypes comprising at least 0.05% of each patient's repertoire. Roughly 13 age-matched healthy donor repertoires from immuneACCESS served as clonality controls. This immuneACCESS table, as held by TCRdb, lists in-frame sequences with V and J called but not all clones. Of the missing ones, under half trace to an unresolved V gene in checked studies; the others have no known cause. That table gives V, J and clone size, and the DNA gave D and trimming. A total of about 300,000 clones appear in this sample, approximately 76% of them only once. The ten largest clones represent roughly 5% of the sample.

The CDR3 measures 14 amino acids from cysteine to phenylalanine. CDR3 DNA only is kept here, 42 bases in frame from base 1. CDR1 SGHNT and CDR2 YYREEE are derived from the germline V gene (reference sequence). V and J are truncated by 2 bases and 0 bases respectively, leaving an intervening sequence of 8 bases. The time point label, read with the paper, signifies: progressive disease on ibrutinib. For TCR beta library preparation, 1.5 to 2 micrograms of genomic DNA were extracted from the cryopreserved PBMCs. High-throughput TCR beta sequencing was performed on longitudinal blood samples from CLL patients receiving ibrutinib monotherapy. Patients were enrolled in a phase 2 open-label single-center ibrutinib monotherapy trial.

Recombination linked TRBV5-4 to TRBJ1-1, with the D gene not clear enough to name. This specimen consisted of PBMCs, obtained at disease progression, from a patient treated with ibrutinib. The receptor comes from a human donor with chronic lymphocytic leukemia. Here is the DNA: TGTGCCAGCAGCTTTGCAGCGGTGAACACTGAAGCTTTCTTT. It is translated as CASSFAAVNTEAFF.